This TCR beta chain is drawn from a study of regulatory T cells in long-lasting Graves disease. Germline CDR1 SGHAT, CDR2 FQNNGV. The CDR3 length is 14 residues. Trimming removed 5 bases from V and 7 bases from J; junction bases left unmatched: 6. Time point noted: newly diagnosed GD, antithyroid drugs for less than 3 months. Making the TCR library involved RNA that had been extracted from PBMCs. American Thyroid Association guidelines defined how Graves' disease was diagnosed. Tubes containing EDTA received around 9.5 milliliters of drawn peripheral blood. There are many counts of this clonotype. Arm-PCR with iRepertoire HTBI primers amplified the CDR3 regions for these TCR beta libraries. TCRdb re-derived calls from the multiplex PCR reads in MiXCR, one entry per CDR3 protein. Of a few hundred thousand distinct CDR3 sequences listed, approximately 15% are singletons. The sample was also reused in another study, on T cells in Graves' hyperthyroidism and ophthalmopathy.

V is TRBV11-2 and J is TRBJ1-4; the match to TRBD1 covers 8 bases. The source of this sequence is a man aged 40-49 years with Graves disease. The specimen was peripheral blood mononuclear cells (PBMCs), collected at new diagnosis, from a patient treated with antithyroid drugs. CDR3 region: CASSRTGIGEKLFF. CDR3 DNA: TGTGCCAGCAGCCGGACAGGGATTGGTGAAAAACTGTTTTTT.